A single sample is the source of the 15 T cell receptor beta chains below, sequenced in a study of blood T cell repertoires in COVID-19. Assay: immunoSEQ multiplex PCR; the TCRdb copy retains only in-frame clones and omits some. Among more than 50,000 clones listed, roughly 91% were seen once. Material for sequencing was peripheral blood. These receptors all come from a human donor in a cohort sampled during active COVID-19.

The chain employs TRBV7-8 and TRBJ1-4, with D possibly matching TRBD1 (6 bases). The CDR3 sequence is 14 residues long. Trimming pared 5 bases from V and 7 bases from J, leaving 14 bases between. Germline V lookup: CDR1 SGHVS, CDR2 FQNEAQ. The CDR3 here is CASSIRQAGEKLFF. The CDR3, as DNA: TGTGCCAGCAGCATACGACAGGCCGGTGAAAAACTGTTTTTT.

This clone was seen a single time. The rearrangement links TRBV28 to TRBJ2-5; 7 bases agree with TRBD1. There are 13 residues in the CDR3. Germline lookup yields CDR1 MDHEN and CDR2 SYDVKM. With V trimmed by 4 bases and J by 4 bases, 3 bases remained unmatched. As DNA, the CDR3 is TGTGCCAGCAGTTCCGGACAGGCAGAGACCCAGTACTTC. Encoded protein: CASSSGQAETQYF.

The CDR3 spells CASSSGQGGGSEQYF. The CDR3 DNA reads TGTGCCAGCAGTTCGGGACAGGGGGGAGGAAGCGAGCAGTACTTC. The chain is built from TRBV28 and TRBJ2-7, with TRBD1 matching 11 bases. The CDR3 totals 15 residues. The V and J ends lost 4 bases and 6 bases, in that order; junction bases with no gene match: 8. CDR1 and CDR2 from the germline V gene are MDHEN and SYDVKM.

The chain links TRBV7-9 to TRBJ2-3, with D unclear. Germline V gene sequence: CDR1 SEHNR, CDR2 FQNEAQ (reference sequence). Trimming took off 0 bases at V and 9 bases at J, with 13 bases between the two ends. This CDR3 region has 14 residues. This chain's CDR3 is CASSLARSLGTQYF. CDR3 DNA: TGTGCCAGCAGCTTAGCGCGGAGTCTCGGGACGCAGTATTTT. The variable domain in full, completed from reference TRBV7-9 and TRBJ2-3, reads DTGVSQNPRHKITKRGQNVTFRCDPISEHNRLYWYRQTLGQGPEFLTYFQNEAQLEKSRLLSDRFSAERPKGSFSTLEIQRTEQGDSAMYLCASSLARSLGTQYFGPGTRLTVL.

The chain recombines TRBV7-8 with TRBJ1-6, with 8 bases identical to TRBD1. Germline CDR1 reads SGHVS; CDR2 reads FQNEAQ. With 5 bases clipped from V and 10 bases from J, the junction kept 10 bases outside the gene matches. This CDR3 has 15 amino acids. The CDR3 bases are TGTGCCAGCAGCCCCACCGACAGGGGTGGATCACCCCTCCACTTT. Amino acids: CASSPTDRGGSPLHF.

This rearrangement joins TRBV5-6 to TRBJ2-3; D not certain. The CDR3 is made up of 16 amino acids. The V end lost 3 bases, the J end lost 2 bases, and 16 bases lay between the germline ends. CDR1 and CDR2 from the germline V gene are SGHDT and YYEEEE. The DNA of the CDR3 is TGTGCCAGCAGCTCTCCTATAGCCTACGTCACAGATACGCAGTATTTT. This codes for CASSSPIAYVTDTQYF.

This clone has only one observation. The chain has TRBV7-2 and TRBJ2-5; TRBD1 matches 7 bases. The junction had 13 bases not matched to a gene; V was cut back by 5 bases and J by 4 bases. CDR1 SGHTA and CDR2 FQGNSA come from the germline V gene. The CDR3 has 16 amino acids. The CDR3 reads CASSPPGQNYRETQYF. The CDR3 DNA follows: TGTGCCAGCAGCCCCCCGGGACAGAACTACCGAGAGACCCAGTACTTC.

V usage is TRBV10-2 and J usage is TRBJ2-3; tentatively, D is TRBD2 (7 bases). The V end was cut by 1 base, the J end by 0 bases, with 17 bases between. The CDR3 spans 18 residues. The germline V gene has CDR1 WSHSY and CDR2 SAAADI. In DNA, the CDR3 is TGCGCCAGCAGTGAGTGGGCGGGGGCGACGACAAGCACAGATACGCAGTATTTT. Protein product: CASSEWAGATTSTDTQYF.

J is TRBJ2-7 and V is TRBV7-8, with a tentative D call TRBD2 (6 bases). From germline, CDR1 is SGHVS and CDR2 FQNEAQ. V shed 1 base and J shed 4 bases, with 17 bases lying between them. CDR3 length: 16 amino acids. The DNA of the CDR3 is TGTGCCAGCAGCTTAGTGGCGGGACCCTTAGGGTACGAGCAGTACTTC. It yields the protein CASSLVAGPLGYEQYF.

This clone is a singleton in its sample. This CDR3 is also generated by other DNA sequences in the sample. The chain uses TRBV11-3 and TRBJ1-4; D unresolved. The V gene lost 0 bases and the J gene lost 2 bases, with 10 bases spanning the gap. The germline CDR1 and CDR2 sequences are SGHNT and YENEEA. This CDR3 is 16 amino acids long. CDR3 sequence (DNA): TGTGCCAGCAGCTTAGATACGCGGAGCACTAATGAAAAACTGTTTTTT. Amino acids: CASSLDTRSTNEKLFF.

This clone was detected only a few times. The chain has TRBV9 and TRBJ2-1; TRBD2 aligns across 11 bases. This CDR3 comprises 17 residues. The germline V gene encodes CDR1 SGDLS and CDR2 YYNGEE. The V and J ends lost 1 base and 5 bases, in that order; junction bases with no gene match: 8. CDR3 sequence reads: CASSVYPTSGSNNEQFF. CDR3 DNA sequence: TGTGCCAGCAGCGTATACCCAACTAGCGGGAGTAACAATGAGCAGTTCTTC.

The V and J genes are TRBV5-1 and TRBJ2-7; 13 positions match TRBD2. The germline CDR1 and CDR2 sequences are SGHRS and YFSETQ. This CDR3 is 15 amino acids long. The ends lost 0 bases at V and 6 bases at J; junction bases unmatched: 3. The CDR3 nucleotides read TGCGCCAGCAGCTTGGATCGACTAGCGGGAGGCGAGCAGTACTTC. Translating gives CASSLDRLAGGEQYF.

V gene TRBV11-3 combines with J gene TRBJ1-1; D unclear. Trimming removed 11 bases at V and 4 bases at J, with 14 bases between. This CDR3 comprises 12 residues. The germline CDR1 and CDR2 sequences are SGHNT and YENEEA. CDR3 loop: CAGRGRGTEAFF. The CDR3, as DNA: TGTGCCGGGAGAGGACGTGGCACTGAAGCTTTCTTT.

The CDR3 here is CASSWGQGSTKNEQYF. The CDR3 coding sequence is TGCGCCAGCAGCTGGGGACAGGGGTCAACCAAGAACGAGCAGTACTTC. The rearrangement links TRBV5-1 to TRBJ2-7, with 10 bases aligning to TRBD1. After removal of 3 bases from V and 5 bases from J, the junction contained 11 bases not matched to a gene. Germline CDR1 and CDR2: SGHRS and YFSETQ. CDR3 length: 16 amino acids.

The chain carries TRBV18 and TRBJ1-1, with 9 nucleotides matching TRBD1. The trim removed 0 bases at V and 1 base at J, leaving 18 bases unmatched. This CDR3 comprises 21 residues. The germline V gene has CDR1 KGHSH and CDR2 LQKENI. The CDR3 region has the DNA TGTGCCAGCTCACCACCGGGTGTCACAGGGGGCGTTGGAGGTGGGAACACTGAAGCTTTCTTT. It translates to CASSPPGVTGGVGGGNTEAFF.